Detailed here is one TCR beta chain. These data come from a study of type 1 regulatory T cells. About the study: T-allo10 is a Tr1-enriched, alloantigen-specific CD4 T cell product made in vitro.

The CDR3 contains 15 residues. The V gene end was trimmed by 5 bases and the J gene end by 2 bases; junction bases not matched to a gene: 7. Germline values: CDR1 SEHNR, CDR2 FQNEAQ (reference sequence). Each CDR3 protein gets one entry after TCRdb re-called the reads with MiXCR. The sample carries approximately 97,000 distinct CDR3 sequences, roughly 31% recorded once. Sequencing was done on a sample of CD4+ T cells, either the whole sample or a sorted fraction (not recorded which). The J gene is TRBJ2-5, the V gene TRBV7-9; 8 bases align to TRBD2. The origin of this receptor is a human donor in good health. CDR3 sequence: CASSPFGGGQETQYF. CDR3 bases: TGTGCCAGCAGCCCCTTCGGGGGGGGGCAAGAGACCCAGTACTTC.